The 14 T cell receptor beta chains presented below share a single source sample, sequenced in a study of blood T cell repertoires in COVID-19 (dated by TCRdb to about 2020). The method behind the library was the immunoSEQ multiplex PCR assay. The table was pulled from immuneACCESS by TCRdb, which kept in-frame rearrangements only. Such tables lose some clones; where checked, under half of the loss comes from unresolved V genes, and the rest has no known cause. Recorded for this sample are hundreds of thousands of clones; around 89% of them occurred a single time. More than 3% of the sample is in the top ten clones. Sequencing input: peripheral blood. The receptors were gathered from a woman between 45 and 60 years old with active or convalescent COVID-19.

The V call is TRBV30, the J call TRBJ2-7; D remains ambiguous. Per the germline V gene, CDR1 is GTSNPN and CDR2 is SVGIG (reference sequence). CDR3 length: 14 residues. The V gene lost 0 bases and the J gene lost 6 bases, with 15 bases spanning the gap. The CDR3 protein is CAWSVSPLVPEQYF. The DNA of the CDR3 is TGTGCCTGGAGTGTTTCCCCTCTAGTTCCCGAGCAGTACTTC.

V and J are TRBV3-1 (or the pseudogene TRBV3-2) and TRBJ2-1, with 8 bases fitting TRBD1. This CDR3 is built from 15 residues. Germline V gene sequence: CDR1 LGHDT, CDR2 YNNKEL (reference sequence). After removal of 4 bases from V and 3 bases from J, the junction contained 5 bases not matched to a gene. The CDR3 coding sequence is TGTGCCAGCAGCCTCAGGACAGGGATCTACAATGAGCAGTTCTTC. Its protein product is CASSLRTGIYNEQFF.

Only one count was recorded for this clone. The V call is TRBV6-1, the J call TRBJ1-6; 7 positions agree with TRBD1. The CDR3 runs to 16 residues. CDR1 MNHNS and CDR2 SASEGT come from the germline V gene. Trimming took 4 bases from V and 7 from J; bases not matched to a gene: 10. This chain's CDR3 is CASSGLDRRVNSPLHF. In DNA, the CDR3 is TGTGCCAGCAGTGGATTGGACAGGAGGGTCAATTCACCCCTCCACTTT.

This chain joins TRBV6-6 and TRBJ2-7; D possibly corresponds to TRBD2 (6 bases). This CDR3 region has 13 residues. V was clipped by 6 bases and J by 4 bases, with 13 bases between them. Germline CDR1 MNHNY, CDR2 SVGAGI (reference sequence). CDR3 DNA sequence: TGTGCCAGCAGATTCCCGGAGGGATACGAGCAGTACTTC. This codes for CASRFPEGYEQYF.

The genes are TRBV13 and TRBJ1-1; 9 nucleotides agree with TRBD1. Losses at the gene ends were 4 bases for V and 7 bases for J; bases not matched to a gene: 4. The CDR3 totals 13 residues. The germline V gene has CDR1 PRHDT and CDR2 FYEKMQ (reference sequence). CDR3 protein: CASSWTGAIEAFF. The CDR3 DNA is TGTGCCAGCAGCTGGACAGGGGCTATTGAAGCTTTCTTT.

This clone was detected a few times. The chain couples TRBV5-1 to TRBJ1-3, with 7 nucleotides matching TRBD1. The trim removed 4 bases at V and 0 bases at J, leaving 10 bases unmatched. The CDR3 consists of 17 residues. CDR1 and CDR2 from the germline V gene are SGHRS and YFSETQ. CDR3 protein: CASSPGQELISGNTIYF. CDR3 in DNA: TGCGCCAGCAGCCCCGGACAGGAACTTATCTCTGGAAACACCATATATTTT.

The chain combines TRBV6-2 or TRBV6-3 with TRBJ1-5; tentatively, D is TRBD1 (5 bases). The CDR3 has 15 amino acids. Germline CDR1 MNHEY, CDR2 SVGEGT. V shed 6 bases and J shed 2 bases, with 14 bases lying between them. CDR3 sequence reads: CASSYYQGGNQPQHF. The CDR3 DNA reads as TGTGCCAGCAGCTATTATCAGGGTGGCAATCAGCCCCAGCATTTT.

The gene calls are TRBV6-5 and TRBJ2-6, with no clear D. In germline, CDR1 is MNHEY, CDR2 SVGAGI. The CDR3 is made up of 13 amino acids. V dropped 6 bases and J dropped 1 base, with 4 bases sitting between them. Here the CDR3 DNA reads TGTGCCAGCAGGTTATCTGGGGCCAACGTCCTGACTTTC. Translating it yields CASRLSGANVLTF.

The V gene is TRBV5-4, the J gene TRBJ2-7; D is ambiguous. The CDR3 sequence is 12 residues long. CDR1 is SGHNT and CDR2 is YYREEE in the germline V gene (reference sequence). V gave up 3 bases and J gave up 3 bases, with 7 bases separating them. The CDR3 reads CASSSDNYEQYF. The CDR3 coding sequence is TGTGCCAGCAGCTCCGACAACTACGAGCAGTACTTC.

The CDR3 here is CASSPREETQYF. The CDR3 DNA sequence: TGTGCCAGCAGCCCTAGAGAAGAGACCCAGTACTTC. The chain has TRBV6-2 or TRBV6-3 and TRBJ2-5; D is undetermined. V was trimmed by 6 bases and J by 3 bases, leaving 8 bases between them. Germline CDR1 and CDR2: MNHEY and SVGEGT. This CDR3 comprises 12 residues.

The chain combines TRBV10-3 with TRBJ1-2; 9 bases fit TRBD1. Germline-derived CDR1 and CDR2 are ENHRY and SYGVKD. Losses at the gene ends were 6 bases for V and 4 bases for J; bases not matched to a gene: 6. This CDR3 contains 14 residues. CDR3 sequence: CAIRGTGLGYGYTF. CDR3 sequence (DNA): TGTGCCATCAGGGGGACAGGGCTGGGCTATGGCTACACCTTC.

This clone showed up just a few times. The chain recombines TRBV12-3 or TRBV12-4 with TRBJ1-1; 9 bases agree with TRBD1. V lost 6 bases, J lost 8 bases, and 7 bases stayed unmatched. The CDR3 totals 13 residues. In DNA form, the CDR3 reads TGTGCCAGCAGACCTGGGACAGGGACGGAAGCTTTCTTT. Amino acids: CASRPGTGTEAFF.

On this clone: Other nucleotide sequences from this sample produce the same CDR3. The chain has TRBV11-2 and TRBJ1-2, with 8 bases matching TRBD1. The CDR3 consists of 13 residues. Unmatched junction bases numbered 2, after V lost 3 bases and J lost 5 bases. CDR1 is SGHAT, CDR2 FQNNGV, per germline. CDR3 sequence reads: CASSLDRVYGYTF. The CDR3 DNA sequence: TGTGCCAGCAGCTTGGACAGGGTTTATGGCTACACCTTC.

The chain links TRBV7-9 to TRBJ2-1; 8 bases are a match to TRBD1. CDR3 length: 15 amino acids. Trimming took 5 bases from V and 3 from J; bases not matched to a gene: 6. Germline lookup yields CDR1 SEHNR and CDR2 FQNEAQ (reference sequence). CDR3 DNA sequence: TGTGCCAGCAGCCCGCCAGACAGGGGCTACAATGAGCAGTTCTTC. Amino acids: CASSPPDRGYNEQFF.